One sample yielded the 4 T cell receptor beta chains listed below, sequenced in a study of blood T cell repertoires in COVID-19. The data were produced by immunoSEQ multiplex PCR, yet TCRdb's version contains in-frame clones alone and is incomplete. The sample records 250,000 to 300,000 clones, roughly 86% being singletons. Sequenced sample: PBMCs or T cells enriched from blood (not recorded which). Every receptor here comes from a woman aged 55-69 years who had recovered from COVID-19.

The rearrangement uses TRBV6-5 and TRBJ2-7; 9 bases agree with TRBD2. The germline CDR1 and CDR2 sequences are MNHEY and SVGAGI. This CDR3 comprises 13 residues. V lost 6 bases and J lost 4; bases outside the gene matches: 4. This chain's CDR3 is CASSRTSEYEQYF. The CDR3 DNA reads as TGTGCCAGCAGCAGGACTAGCGAGTACGAGCAGTACTTC.

The chain uses TRBV28 and TRBJ2-7; D uncertain. The V end lost 10 bases, the J end lost 9 bases, and 22 bases lay between the germline ends. The CDR3 spans 13 residues. CDR1 is MDHEN and CDR2 is SYDVKM in the germline V gene. The CDR3 is CATGRGIMMAQYF. CDR3 DNA sequence: TGTGCCACCGGTAGAGGCATAATGATGGCGCAGTACTTC.

The J gene is TRBJ1-2, the V gene TRBV3-1 (or the pseudogene TRBV3-2); 8 nucleotides align to TRBD1. This CDR3 is built from 21 residues. CDR1 and CDR2 from the germline V gene are LGHDT and YNNKEL (reference sequence). The ends lost 2 bases at V and 0 bases at J; junction bases unmatched: 20. This CDR3 is CASSQLAGGVNQGRANYGYTF. CDR3 DNA sequence: TGTGCCAGCAGCCAACTAGCAGGGGGCGTGAATCAAGGGAGGGCTAACTATGGCTACACCTTC.

The chain is built from TRBV7-9 and TRBJ2-3; unclear D gene. Deletions cut 3 bases from V and 2 bases from J, with 15 bases between. Germline V gene sequence: CDR1 SEHNR, CDR2 FQNEAQ (reference sequence). This CDR3 has 16 amino acids. The CDR3 loop reads CASSLSVSRATDTQYF. The CDR3 region has the DNA TGTGCCAGCAGCTTGTCCGTGAGTCGCGCCACAGATACGCAGTATTTT.